The subject of this entry is one T cell receptor (beta chain). Its target is unknown. This entry comes from a study of healthy donors' naive CD4 and CD8 T cells. The overall study: A new alpha primer set targeted every functional IMGT alpha variant.

Trimming took 3 bases from V and 5 from J, leaving 8 bases between them. The CDR3 has 12 residues. The germline V gene has CDR1 SNHLY and CDR2 FYNNEI. Whole-study findings and limits: Homeostatic proliferation of naive T cells was not examined as a bias source. Positive CDR3 charge linked to CD4+ cells, negative to CD8+ cells.

A linear amplification protocol produced the TCR libraries from roughly 550 ng of total RNA. How the authors handled the data: 78,000 or so TCR alpha transcripts were sequenced from five or six healthy donors. Each CDR3 protein is one row after TCRdb ran MiXCR on the reads. In this record, the V and J calls reflect TCRdb's handling and not the investigators' own analysis. This table holds 150,000 to 200,000 distinct CDR3 sequences, about four fifths found once. This TCR derives from a pool of human donors in good health; the sample pools cells from several healthy donors. The sample consisted of naive CD4+ and CD8+ T cells sorted from blood, pooled from several donors. V and J are TRBV2 and TRBJ2-7; TRBD2 is a possible D gene (5 bases). The CDR3 coding sequence is TGTGCCAGCAGTGAGAGGGTCCACGAGCAGTACTTC. Amino acid sequence: CASSERVHEQYF. Combining the CDR3 with reference TRBV2 and TRBJ2-7 gives the whole variable domain EPEVTQTPSHQVTQMGQEVILRCVPISNHLYFYWYRQILGQKVEFLVSFYNNEISEKSEIFDDQFSVERPDGSNFTLKIRSTKLEDSAMYFCASSERVHEQYFGPGTRLTVT.